Listed below are T cell receptor beta chains from one sample, sequenced in a study of technical replicates of blood from several donors. Assay: immunoSEQ multiplex PCR; the TCRdb copy retains only in-frame clones and omits some. The sample lists tens of thousands of clones, approximately 86% seen once, with about 5.1% in the top ten. Sequenced material: PBMCs. These receptors originate from a human donor in good health. Some clones in this sample may be carry-over from other donors' samples. Each CDR3 is given with its conserved first and last residue.

v_gene,CDR3aa
TRBV6-5,CASRPVGRLADTQYF
TRBV29-1,CSVKTGMRTGELFF
TRBV4-3,CASSQDRQGLYGYTF
TRBV6-5,CASWKGEVGTGELFF
TRBV7-2,CASSLAIGRGGELFF
TRBV6-1,CASSVSGTGSGNTIYF
TRBV10-3,CAITSEGFGNSPLHF
TRBV29-1,CSVLMMGPGVTQYF
TRBV19,CASSIDPPGLAGGLETQYF
TRBV7-8,CASSSWVDNSVYEQYF
TRBV2,CASSEAGQGRDTEAFF
TRBV21-1,CASTDQRQGTDTQYF
TRBV18,CASSGTGDQPQHF
TRBV6-6,CASSYGGAGNEQFF
TRBV29-1,CSVARQGPGYGYTF
TRBV4-1,CASGQSGKYGYTF
TRBV4-3,CASSPDRGNEQFF
TRBV5-4,CASSQGGSGGGNEQYF
TRBV6-6,CASSYSGTSAYEQYF
TRBV11-2,CASSIPTGGRSYNSPLHF
TRBV2,CASSTGSNSPLHF
TRBV25-1,CASSDPSEVETQYF
TRBV28,CASSLGGQALHQPQHF
TRBV6-4,CASSPTSVSYNEQFF
TRBV2,CASSEVTGQRVF
TRBV6-1,CASSEASGGNEKLFF
TRBV4-1,CASSQVRLAGEQFF
TRBV7-2,CASSAGVSETQYF
TRBV15,CATSGSLANTGELFF
TRBV7-6,CASSRAGLAGLATGELFF
TRBV27,CASRGSRTGSNQPQHF
TRBV10-3,CAISDVLAGGPRPNEQFF
TRBV11-2,CASSPRWEGGRYGYTF
TRBV10-3,CAISEIAGRYNEQFF
TRBV4-1,CASSQGGQVNEKLFF
TRBV5-1,CASSSSTGTGFHEQYF
TRBV6-5,CASSYSRQYEQYF
TRBV7-3,CASSPGQGGNTIYF
TRBV7-2,CASSLDGSTYEQYF
TRBV28,CASSFRRGGLDQPQHF
TRBV7-9,CASSLTDTEAFF
TRBV5-1,CASSSGQGRNTLLQETQYF
TRBV5-1,CASSSTGGTTNEKLFF
TRBV6-1,CASSQSRGQPQHF
TRBV10-3,CAIGGQANEKLFF
TRBV29-1,CSVALDRGYSQQYF
TRBV11-2,CASSSLTGQQLQYF
TRBV2,CASSAGITTGSTEAFF
TRBV5-6,CASSWGPGLNQPQHF
TRBV5-1,CASSLGGVTLSYNEQFF
TRBV5-1,CASSWGTSGSETQYF
TRBV5-8,CASSYLAGVTDTQYF
TRBV4-2,CASSQATAQRELFF
TRBV9,CASSVGASGRTDTQYF
TRBV7-3,CASSLSYQETQYF
TRBV10-3,CAISDRDRGGTEAFF